The present entry profiles one T cell receptor (beta chain) with its context. Antigen specificity is unknown. This sample stems from a study of cytomegalovirus exposure and HLA in healthy donors. The CDR3 runs 15 residues. V shed 1 base and J 1 base; nucleotides not matched to a gene: 2. In germline, CDR1 is LGHNA, CDR2 YNFKEQ. Whole-study results and caveats: Rare sequences made up most TCRs, while some public TCRs were found in many donors. Several of the most significant clusters were apparently associated with common viral pathogens in a later analysis.

With 60 Vbeta and 13 Jbeta primers, the PCR was carried out. Sequencing was performed with immunoSEQ multiplex PCR; in TCRdb, only in-frame clones are kept and a portion is missing. The sample has around 100,000 clones; over 60% are singletons. The sequence was collected from a female donor in good health and CMV-seropositive. J is TRBJ2-3 and V is TRBV4-2, with 7 bases identical to TRBD2. The sequenced sample was PBMCs. CDR3 coding DNA: TGTGCCAGCAGCCAAGGACGGGGGGGCACAGATACGCAGTATTTT. Translated: CASSQGRGGTDTQYF.